The 8 T cell receptor beta chains in this list originate from one sample, sequenced in a study of blood T cell repertoires in COVID-19. Repertoires were generated with immunoSEQ multiplex PCR, while TCRdb's copy carries only in-frame clones and drops some. Here the sample spans tens of thousands of clones, about 84% being singletons. Sequenced: peripheral blood. These receptors were collected from a woman aged 70 to 79 with acute or convalescent COVID-19.

This clone was found once. The J gene is TRBJ2-1, the V gene TRBV30, with 9 bases identical to TRBD1. Germline CDR1 and CDR2: GTSNPN and SVGIG (reference sequence). J gave up 6 bases and V 3 bases, and 9 bases lay outside the gene matches. The CDR3 has 15 amino acids. This CDR3 reads CAWSEDSQGANEQFF. Written as DNA, the CDR3 is TGTGCCTGGAGCGAAGACTCACAGGGGGCCAATGAGCAGTTCTTC.

This chain links TRBV19 with TRBJ1-5; TRBD1 matches at 8 bases. Trimming took 5 bases from V and 6 from J; bases not matched to a gene: 6. Germline V lookup: CDR1 LNHDA, CDR2 SQIVND (reference sequence). This CDR3 contains 14 residues. CDR3 DNA sequence: TGTGCCAGTAGTTGGGCAGGGGGCGGTCAGCCCCAGCATTTT. Translating it yields CASSWAGGGQPQHF.

The V call is TRBV10-3, the J call TRBJ1-6, with D possibly being TRBD1 (6 bases). CDR1 ENHRY and CDR2 SYGVKD come from the germline V gene. The CDR3 extends over 14 amino acids. Trimming took off 10 bases at V and 0 bases at J, with 10 bases between the two ends. CDR3 residues: CATGQSSYNSPLHF. The CDR3 coding sequence is TGTGCCACCGGACAGAGCTCCTATAATTCACCCCTCCACTTT.

V is TRBV2 and J is TRBJ1-1; D gene ambiguous. The length of the CDR3 is 14 residues. The V gene's germline CDR1 is SNHLY and CDR2 FYNNEI. The germline V and J ends were trimmed by 3 bases and 0 bases, with 8 bases remaining between them. CDR3 loop: CASSEEDMNTEAFF. Written as DNA, the CDR3 is TGTGCCAGCAGTGAGGAGGATATGAACACTGAAGCTTTCTTT.

The chain combines TRBV21-1 with TRBJ2-7; the DNA was not compared with TRBD2, the D call given in the table. TRBV21-1 is shown as a pseudogene. The CDR3 has 19 residues. The CDR3 DNA follows: TGTGCCAGCAGTCCGAAGTCCGGGACTAGCGGGACCCTTTCCTACGAGCAGTACGTC. Its translation is CASSPKSGTSGTLSYEQYV.

V usage is TRBV9 and J usage is TRBJ2-2, with 10 bases matching TRBD2. This CDR3 has 15 residues. V was clipped by 0 bases and J by 6 bases; unmatched bases: 2. From germline, CDR1 is SGDLS and CDR2 YYNGEE. The CDR3 is CASSVDLAGAGELFF. The CDR3 DNA reads as TGTGCCAGCAGCGTAGATCTAGCGGGAGCCGGGGAGCTGTTTTTT.

The chain employs TRBV29-1 and TRBJ2-3; 16 bases line up with TRBD2. CDR3 length: 16 residues. Germline CDR1 and CDR2: SQVTM and ANQGSEA. With 7 bases clipped from V and 6 bases from J, the junction kept 10 bases outside the gene matches. CDR3 sequence reads: CSGGGGLAGGPDTQYF. CDR3 DNA: TGCAGCGGGGGAGGGGGACTAGCGGGAGGGCCCGATACGCAGTATTTT.

The J gene is TRBJ1-3, the V gene TRBV28; D unresolved. This CDR3 comprises 16 residues. V lost 2 bases, J lost 0 bases, and 11 bases lay in between. CDR1 is MDHEN and CDR2 is SYDVKM in the germline V gene. CDR3 region: CASSLISSGSGNTIYF. CDR3 DNA: TGTGCCAGCAGTTTAATTTCTAGTGGCTCTGGAAACACCATATATTTT.